Shown below are 29 T cell receptor beta chains from a single sample sequenced in a study of spatial heterogeneity in lung cancer. TCRdb independently ran MiXCR on the 5' RACE reads; one entry per CDR3 protein. The sample holds around 98,000 distinct CDR3 sequences, roughly a fifth seen once. Time point given: blood at routine non-recurrence follow-up after resection. The sequencing used PBMCs, collected at follow-up. The receptors were gathered from a male donor with early-stage non-small cell lung cancer.

V is TRBV13 and J is TRBJ2-7; 10 bases map to TRBD1. CDR3 size: 14 residues. J lost 4 bases, V lost 0 bases, and 0 bases had no gene match. CDR1 is PRHDT, CDR2 FYEKMQ, per germline (reference sequence). The chain's CDR3 is CASSLGDRGYEQYF. The CDR3 bases are TGTGCCAGCAGCTTAGGGGACAGGGGGTACGAGCAGTACTTC.

The genes are TRBV20-1 and TRBJ2-7; TRBD2 agrees at 11 bases. This CDR3 spans 16 amino acids. Trimming at V came to 5 bases and at J to 0 bases, leaving 9 bases not matched to a gene. Germline V gene data show CDR1 as DFQATT and CDR2 as SNEGSKA (reference sequence). CDR3 bases: TGCAGTGCTGCCGGGACTAGCGGCCTTAGCTCCTACGAGCAGTACTTC. Its protein is CSAAGTSGLSSYEQYF.

Concerning this clonotype itself: The junction does not match germline at one end; this may be a read error. This chain connects TRBV5-1 to TRBJ1-1; D unclear. There are 13 residues in the CDR3. The V gene's germline CDR1 is SGHRS and CDR2 YFSETQ. Written as DNA, the CDR3 is TGCGCCGGCAGCGTGGACGGTAACACTGAAGCTTTCTTT. This gives the protein CAGSVDGNTEAFF.

This clonotype was counted many times. This chain uses TRBV5-1 with TRBJ1-3, with D perhaps TRBD1 (5 bases). V gave up 1 base and J gave up 4 bases, with 12 bases separating them. The CDR3 extends over 15 amino acids. CDR1 and CDR2 from the germline V gene are SGHRS and YFSETQ. The CDR3 reads CASSLWGEPGNTIYF. The CDR3 region has the DNA TGCGCCAGCAGCTTGTGGGGGGAACCCGGAAACACCATATATTTT.

V gene TRBV6-8 combines with J gene TRBJ2-1, with TRBD2 identical over 11 bases. The CDR3 covers 16 residues. CDR1 and CDR2 from the germline V gene are MNHGY and SAAAGT. Trimming cost V 6 bases and J 6 bases; bases outside gene matches: 10. CDR3 DNA: TGTGCCAGCAGAGAACCCTCACTAGCGGGGGCCAATGAGCAGTTCTTC. Protein sequence: CASREPSLAGANEQFF.

The table lists this clonotype with a few counts. The chain links TRBV4-3 to TRBJ2-3; D might be TRBD2 (6 bases). From germline, CDR1 is LGHNA and CDR2 YSLEER. Trimming took off 0 bases at V and 4 bases at J, with 11 bases between the two ends. The length of the CDR3 is 15 residues. The CDR3 spells CASSQDRGGADTQYF. The CDR3 region has the DNA TGCGCCAGCAGCCAAGATCGGGGAGGAGCAGATACGCAGTATTTT.

In this sample, this clonotype turned up a few times. The chain uses TRBV29-1 and TRBJ1-2, with 10 bases that match TRBD1. With V trimmed by 6 bases and J by 0 bases, 10 bases remained unmatched. From germline, CDR1 is SQVTM and CDR2 ANQGSEA. This CDR3 comprises 16 residues. For the CDR3, the DNA is TGCAGCGTCGGAAGAACCGGGACAGGGGCTAACTATGGCTACACCTTC. It encodes CSVGRTGTGANYGYTF.

V usage is TRBV11-2 and J usage is TRBJ2-7; D unresolved. The V end was cut by 5 bases, the J end by 6 bases, with 8 bases between. The germline gives CDR1 SGHAT, CDR2 FQNNGV. The CDR3 has 11 amino acids. CDR3 amino acids: CASSTLSEQYV. As DNA, the CDR3 is TGTGCCAGCAGCACCTTAAGCGAGCAGTACGTC.

This clonotype was counted only a few times. The chain couples TRBV27 to TRBJ1-1; no reliable D call. Germline values: CDR1 MNHEY, CDR2 SMNVEV (reference sequence). V lost 3 bases and J 1 base, leaving 9 bases between the germline ends. CDR3 length equals 14 residues. This CDR3 reads CASSFVGRNTEAFF. CDR3 coding DNA: TGTGCCAGCAGTTTTGTGGGCAGGAACACTGAAGCTTTCTTT.

This clonotype was seen only a few times. The genes are TRBV2 and TRBJ1-2; D is unresolved. The length of the CDR3 is 13 residues. Germline CDR1 and CDR2: SNHLY and FYNNEI. V was clipped by 5 bases and J by 1 base, with 8 bases between them. CDR3 sequence: CASSPDINYGYTF. The CDR3 DNA sequence: TGTGCCAGCAGTCCCGATATTAACTATGGCTACACCTTC.

This clonotype has more than one count but fewer than ten. The chain couples TRBV25-1 to TRBJ2-5; possible D gene TRBD2, 6 bases. This CDR3 has 15 amino acids. V was pared by 3 bases and J by 5 bases, with 16 bases between. Germline V CDR1 and CDR2: MGHDK, SYGVNS. CDR3 bases: TGTGCCAGCAGTGATGTGGGCGCGGGACGTGAGACCCAGTACTTC. The encoded protein is CASSDVGAGRETQYF.

V is TRBV11-2 and J is TRBJ2-5; 9 nucleotides align to TRBD2. The CDR3 is 15 amino acids. Germline V CDR1 and CDR2: SGHAT, FQNNGV. The ends lost 0 bases at V and 4 bases at J; junction bases unmatched: 3. The CDR3 protein is CASSLEFSGGETQYF. In DNA, the CDR3 is TGTGCCAGCAGCTTAGAATTTAGCGGGGGAGAGACCCAGTACTTC.

This clonotype was detected a few times. The V call is TRBV6-5, the J call TRBJ2-3; D tentatively fits TRBD1 or TRBD2 (7 bases each). Trimming took 6 bases from V and 10 from J, leaving 29 bases between them. The CDR3 length is 17 residues. CDR1 is MNHEY and CDR2 is SVGAGI in the germline V gene. The CDR3 DNA reads as TGTGCCAGCAGCATCGGGGTGGGAGGGGGCAAAGTTGAGGCGCAGTATTTT. Amino acid sequence: CASSIGVGGGKVEAQYF.

This clonotype showed up just a few times. The chain has TRBV10-3 and TRBJ2-3, with D maybe TRBD1 (5 bases). Between the trimmed V and J ends, which lost 6 bases and 3 bases, there was a span of 13 bases. CDR3 length: 14 amino acids. Germline loops: CDR1 ENHRY, CDR2 SYGVKD. The DNA of the CDR3 is TGTGCCATCAGCAAACAGGACCCGACAGATACGCAGTATTTT. Translation gives CAISKQDPTDTQYF.

This chain uses TRBV20-1 with TRBJ1-1; possible D gene TRBD1, 6 bases. The V gene lost 2 bases and the J gene lost 0 bases, with 7 bases spanning the gap. The CDR3 covers 13 residues. CDR1 and CDR2 (germline): DFQATT, SNEGSKA (reference sequence). CDR3 sequence (DNA): TGCAGTGCTAGAAGGGACATGAACACTGAAGCTTTCTTT. This encodes CSARRDMNTEAFF.

This chain joins TRBV11-2 and TRBJ1-5; D is uncertain. CDR1 SGHAT and CDR2 FQNNGV come from the germline V gene. V was clipped by 2 bases and J by 0 bases, with 8 bases between them. The CDR3 length is 15 residues. The CDR3 sequence: CASSLTGYSNQPQHF. CDR3 DNA sequence: TGTGCCAGCAGCTTAACGGGATATAGCAATCAGCCCCAGCATTTT.

There are many counts of this clonotype. This chain links TRBV25-1 with TRBJ2-7; D unresolved. Germline CDR1 is MGHDK and CDR2 is SYGVNS. V was clipped by 3 bases and J by 5 bases, with 11 bases between them. This CDR3 spans 13 amino acids. The chain's CDR3 is CASSDGLHHEQYF. In DNA form, the CDR3 reads TGTGCCAGCAGTGATGGGCTTCACCACGAGCAGTACTTC.

The V gene is TRBV23-1, the J gene TRBJ2-2; D could derive from TRBD1 or TRBD2 (5 bases each). TRBV23-1 is filed as an ORF, its function uncertain. This CDR3 region has 14 residues. Trimming took 3 bases from V and 4 from J, leaving 9 bases between them. CDR3 sequence (DNA): TGCGCCAGCAGTCAGAGGGGCGGCACCGGGGAGCTGTTTTTT. Encoded protein: CASSQRGGTGELFF.

This clonotype was picked up many times. V and J are TRBV2 and TRBJ2-5; D gene ambiguous. The CDR3 consists of 14 residues. Per germline, CDR1 SNHLY and CDR2 FYNNEI. V was clipped by 6 bases and J by 1 base, with 12 bases between them. The CDR3 sequence: CASRRRGIQETQYF. In DNA form, the CDR3 reads TGTGCCAGCAGAAGGAGAGGAATCCAAGAGACCCAGTACTTC. Full variable domain (remainder filled in from reference TRBV2 and TRBJ2-5): EPEVTQTPSHQVTQMGQEVILRCVPISNHLYFYWYRQILGQKVEFLVSFYNNEISEKSEIFDDQFSVERPDGSNFTLKIRSTKLEDSAMYFCASRRRGIQETQYFGPGTRLLVL.

This clonotype was observed a handful of times. This sequence joins TRBV29-1 and TRBJ2-1; TRBD1 might be the D (6 bases). The CDR3 totals 16 residues. Trimming shortened V by 8 bases and J by 7 bases, and 27 bases separated the two germline ends. Germline CDR1 SQVTM, CDR2 ANQGSEA. DNA of the CDR3: TGCAGCTCTGGGGTTTTAGCAGGGGCAATCCTAAATGAGCAGTTCTTC. Residues: CSSGVLAGAILNEQFF.

This clonotype has more than one count but fewer than ten. This chain joins TRBV20-1 and TRBJ2-7; weak D call: TRBD1 (6 bases). The CDR3 length is 16 residues. Germline loops: CDR1 DFQATT, CDR2 SNEGSKA (reference sequence). Between the trimmed V and J ends, which lost 0 bases and 3 bases, there was a span of 18 bases. The CDR3 nucleotides are TGCAGTGCTAGAGACCCCGGTAGAGGACAGAACTACGAGCAGTACTTC. Amino acid sequence: CSARDPGRGQNYEQYF.

This clonotype turned up a few times. The chain combines TRBV3-1 with TRBJ2-5, with D maybe TRBD1 (5 bases). V was clipped by 2 bases and J by 3 bases, with 7 bases between them. Germline V gene sequence: CDR1 LGHDT, CDR2 YNNKEL (reference sequence). CDR3 length: 13 residues. The CDR3 protein is CASSQSREETQYF. For the CDR3, the DNA is TGTGCCAGCAGCCAATCCAGGGAAGAGACCCAGTACTTC.

The genes are TRBV6-1 and TRBJ2-7; D not resolved. Germline CDR1 MNHNS, CDR2 SASEGT. The V end was cut by 2 bases, the J end by 5 bases, with 7 bases between. This CDR3 region has 12 residues. CDR3 in DNA: TGTGCCAGCAGTGAACGGCGACACGAGCAGTACTTC. Translated: CASSERRHEQYF.

A remark on this clonotype: Compared with germline, one end of the junction differs, possibly owing to a read error. The gene calls are TRBV5-6 and TRBJ1-2; no clear D gene. This CDR3 is 13 amino acids long. Germline CDR1 and CDR2: SGHDT and YYEEEE. In DNA form, the CDR3 reads TGTGTCAGCAGCACGCAACCGGTTTCGGGCTACACCTTC. Translation gives CVSSTQPVSGYTF.

The V call is TRBV11-2, the J call TRBJ2-3, with D unresolved. V was clipped by 6 bases and J by 6 bases, with 10 bases between them. The CDR3 has 12 residues. The germline CDR1 and CDR2 sequences are SGHAT and FQNNGV. The CDR3 DNA follows: TGTGCCAGCAGACTCTTGGTGGATACGCAGTATTTT. This gives the protein CASRLLVDTQYF.

The chain combines TRBV6-1 with TRBJ1-4; no definite D call. Trimming left V 5 bases short and J 0 bases short, with 7 bases between. Germline CDR1 and CDR2: MNHNS and SASEGT. The CDR3 covers 14 residues. The CDR3 nucleotides read TGTGCCAGCAGTCTGCAAGCAACTAATGAAAAACTGTTTTTT. It translates to CASSLQATNEKLFF.

The chain employs TRBV7-9 and TRBJ2-3; 13 nucleotides agree with TRBD2. This CDR3 has 16 amino acids. Per germline, CDR1 SEHNR and CDR2 FQNEAQ (reference sequence). The V gene end was trimmed by 5 bases and the J gene end by 5 bases; junction bases not matched to a gene: 7. The CDR3 loop is CASSPLAGGPEDTQYF. The CDR3 DNA sequence: TGTGCCAGCAGCCCACTAGCGGGAGGGCCTGAAGATACGCAGTATTTT.

For this clonotype: The junction departs from the called germline gene at one end, perhaps through a read error. The chain is built from TRBV29-1 and TRBJ2-3; D might be TRBD2 (5 bases). In germline, CDR1 is SQVTM, CDR2 ANQGSEA. This CDR3 region has 15 residues. CDR3 sequence (DNA): TGCAGCGCCCGAAGAAGTGACTACCTCACAGATATGCAGTATTTT. This encodes CSARRSDYLTDMQYF.

This clonotype has only a few counts. The gene calls are TRBV20-1 and TRBJ2-7; weak D call: TRBD2 (6 bases). V dropped 1 base and J dropped 2 bases, with 15 bases sitting between them. Germline values: CDR1 DFQATT, CDR2 SNEGSKA (reference sequence). The CDR3 has 15 amino acids. DNA for the CDR3: TGCAGTGCTAGAGTGCCGGGGCGGGGAGCCTACGAGCAGTACTTC. The encoded protein is CSARVPGRGAYEQYF.